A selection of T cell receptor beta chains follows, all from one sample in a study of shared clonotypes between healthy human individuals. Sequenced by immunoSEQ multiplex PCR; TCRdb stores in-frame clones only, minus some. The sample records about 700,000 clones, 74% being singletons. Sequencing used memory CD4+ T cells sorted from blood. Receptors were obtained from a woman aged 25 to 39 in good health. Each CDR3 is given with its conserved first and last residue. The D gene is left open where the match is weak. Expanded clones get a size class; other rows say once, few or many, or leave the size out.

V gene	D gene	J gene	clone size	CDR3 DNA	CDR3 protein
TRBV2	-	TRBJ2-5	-	TGTGCCAGCAGTGAAAACCCCCTGGAGACCCAGTACTTC	CASSENPLETQYF
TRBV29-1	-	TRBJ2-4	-	TGCAGCGTCCAACCCGCAAGGAACAGGGCAAACATTCAGTACTTC	CSVQPARNRANIQYF
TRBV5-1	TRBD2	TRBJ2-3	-	TGCGCCAGCAGCGGCGGGAGGTCCGCAGATACGCAGTATTTT	CASSGGRSADTQYF
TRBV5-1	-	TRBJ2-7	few	TGCGCCAGCAGCTTGGGGGTAGCCCCGTACGAGCAGTACTTC	CASSLGVAPYEQYF
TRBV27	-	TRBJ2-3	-	TGTGCCAGCAGTTCCCCCCGAGGACAGCCACACACAGATACGCAGTATTTT	CASSSPRGQPHTDTQYF
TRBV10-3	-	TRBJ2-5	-	TGTGCCATCAGCCCAGCGGAGGGCCTGTTGCGAGAGACCCAGTACTTC	CAISPAEGLLRETQYF
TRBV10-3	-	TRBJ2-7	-	TGTGCCATCAGTTACCTAAAGGGACTGAAGAGCTCCTACGAGCAGTACTTC	CAISYLKGLKSSYEQYF
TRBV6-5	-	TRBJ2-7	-	TGTGCCAGCAGTTACCCGGACCCCTCGGGCGAGCAGTACTTC	CASSYPDPSGEQYF
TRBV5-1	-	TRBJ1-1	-	TGCGCCAGCAGCTTCCAGGGGTCAGGGACGGCTGAGAACACTGAAGCTTTCTTT	CASSFQGSGTAENTEAFF
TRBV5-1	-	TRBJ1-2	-	TGCGCCAGCAGCTTGGATGCAGGGCAACTCTATGGCTACACCTTC	CASSLDAGQLYGYTF
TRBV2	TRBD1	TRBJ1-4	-	TGTGCCAGCAGTGAAGCTCAGGGGGTCGGGGAAAAACTGTTTTTT	CASSEAQGVGEKLFF
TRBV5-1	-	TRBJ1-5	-	TGCGCCAGCAGCCCCACATACGGGGGCTCCAATCAGCCCCAGCATTTT	CASSPTYGGSNQPQHF
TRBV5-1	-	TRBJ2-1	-	TGCGCCAGCAGCAAGGACAGTAGTTCCTACAATGAGCAGTTCTTC	CASSKDSSSYNEQFF
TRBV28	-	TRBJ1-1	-	TGTGCCAGCAGACCTCGACAGGCCCCGAACACTGAAGCTTTCTTT	CASRPRQAPNTEAFF
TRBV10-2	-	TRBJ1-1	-	TGCGCCAGCAGTTCTCAGGGGAACACTGAAGCTTTCTTT	CASSSQGNTEAFF
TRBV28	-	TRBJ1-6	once	TGTGCCAGCAGTTCCCTCTCGAGGGATTATTCACCCCTCCACTTT	CASSSLSRDYSPLHF
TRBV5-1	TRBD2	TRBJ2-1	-	TGCGCCAGCAGCTTGGGCGGGACTAGCAATGAGCAGTTCTTC	CASSLGGTSNEQFF
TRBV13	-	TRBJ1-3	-	TGTGCCAGCAGAGTTAGTTCAGGCAGCAGCTCTGGAAACACCATATATTTT	CASRVSSGSSSGNTIYF
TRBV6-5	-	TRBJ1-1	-	TGTGCCTCCCGGGGACAATCGGACACTGAAGCTTTCTTT	CASRGQSDTEAFF
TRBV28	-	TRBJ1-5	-	TGTGCCAGCCGGGACGGCAATCAGCCCCAGCATTTT	CASRDGNQPQHF
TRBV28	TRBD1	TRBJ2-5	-	TGTGCCAGCAGTTCCCCCAGGGGCAGGGGGCTAGAAGAGACCCAGTACTTC	CASSSPRGRGLEETQYF
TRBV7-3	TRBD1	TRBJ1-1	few	TGTGCCAGCAGCTTCGGGCCCGCGGGGACAGGAGAGACTGAAGCTTTCTTT	CASSFGPAGTGETEAFF
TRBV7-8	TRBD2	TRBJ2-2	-	TGTGCCAGCAGCTTGGGCGGGGGGACCGGGGAGCTGTTTTTT	CASSLGGGTGELFF
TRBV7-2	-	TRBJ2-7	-	TGTGCCAGCAGCTCCCACGGGCCGCTTGCCTACGAGCAGTACTTC	CASSSHGPLAYEQYF
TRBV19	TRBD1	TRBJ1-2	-	TGTGCCAGTAGAGTCCCCCCAGGACAGGGGGGAGATGTTGGGTATGGCTACACCTTC	CASRVPPGQGGDVGYGYTF
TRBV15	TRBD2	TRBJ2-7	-	TGTGCCACCAGCGGCGGACTAGCGGGATCGTCCTACGAGCAGTACTTC	CATSGGLAGSSYEQYF
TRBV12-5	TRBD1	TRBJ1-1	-	TGTGCTAGTGGTTTCGGACAGGGGGGTCGCACTGAAGCTTTCTTT	CASGFGQGGRTEAFF
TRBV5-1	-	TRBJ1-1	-	TGCGCCAGCAGCTTTCAGGGCAGAGGCTTTGGAACTGAAGCTTTCTTT	CASSFQGRGFGTEAFF
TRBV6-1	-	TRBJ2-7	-	TGTGCCAGCAGGTTTTCAGGGGACTCCTACGAGCAGTACTTC	CASRFSGDSYEQYF
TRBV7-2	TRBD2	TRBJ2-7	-	TGTGCCAGCAGCTTAGCGGGAGGGATCTCCTACGAGCAGTACTTC	CASSLAGGISYEQYF
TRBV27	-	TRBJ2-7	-	TGTGCCAGCAGTTTATCGTGGGCCCCGACCTACGAGCAGTACTTC	CASSLSWAPTYEQYF
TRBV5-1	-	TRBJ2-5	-	TGCGCCAGCAGTAGGGGACAACAACAAGAGACCCAGTACTTC	CASSRGQQQETQYF
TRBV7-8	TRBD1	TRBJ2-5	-	TGTGCCAGCAGCAGTCGGGACAGGGCAGAGACCCAGTACTTC	CASSSRDRAETQYF
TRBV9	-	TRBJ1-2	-	TGTGCCAGCAGCACCGGGACGGGAGTCTCGTATGGCTACACCTTC	CASSTGTGVSYGYTF
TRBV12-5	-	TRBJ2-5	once	TGTGCTAGTGGCTTAGGACTATCCGGTGGGGAGACCCAGTACTTC	CASGLGLSGGETQYF
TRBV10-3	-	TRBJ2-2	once	TGTACCATCACCTCGGGACTGAACACCGGGGAGCTGTTTTTT	CTITSGLNTGELFF
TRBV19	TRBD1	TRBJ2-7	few	TGTGCCAGTAGTAGCCGGGACAGGGCGTACTTC	CASSSRDRAYF
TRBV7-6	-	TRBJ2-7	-	TGTGCCAGCAGCCGGGGGTACGAGCAGTACTTC	CASSRGYEQYF
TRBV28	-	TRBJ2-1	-	TGTGCCAGCCGACCGGGACTTCCTTACAATGAGCAGTTCTTC	CASRPGLPYNEQFF
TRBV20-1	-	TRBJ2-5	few	TGCAGTGCTAGTCGACTAGAGACCCAGTACTTC	CSASRLETQYF
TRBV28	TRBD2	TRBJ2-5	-	TGTGCCAGCAGTTCCCCCCCAGGACTAGCGGAACCCCTGTGGCAGGAGACCCAGTACTTC	CASSSPPGLAEPLWQETQYF
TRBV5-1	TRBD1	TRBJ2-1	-	TGCGCCAGCAGCTTCGGGGACAGGGATGGGAATGAGCAGTTCTTC	CASSFGDRDGNEQFF
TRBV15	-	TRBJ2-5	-	TGTGCCACCAGCAGGGCTACAGGGTACCAAGAGACCCAGTACTTC	CATSRATGYQETQYF
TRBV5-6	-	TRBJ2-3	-	TGTGCCAGCAGCTTGGGGACGGGGGACGGCACAGATACGCAGTATTTT	CASSLGTGDGTDTQYF
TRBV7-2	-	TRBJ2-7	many	TGTGCCAGCAGCGCACAGGCCTCCTACGAGCAGTACTTC	CASSAQASYEQYF
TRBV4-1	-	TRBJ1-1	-	TGCGCCAGCAGCCTGCAGGGTAGCGCTGAAGCTTTCTTT	CASSLQGSAEAFF
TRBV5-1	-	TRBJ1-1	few	TGCGCCAGCCTGGAGATAGGATCGAACACTGAAGCTTTCTTT	CASLEIGSNTEAFF
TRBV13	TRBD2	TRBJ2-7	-	TGTGCCAGCAGCTCTTGGACTAGCGGGGGAAGCTCCTACGAGCAGTACTTC	CASSSWTSGGSSYEQYF
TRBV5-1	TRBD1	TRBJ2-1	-	TGCGCCAGCAGCATAGACAGGGTCTCCTACAATGAGCAGTTCTTC	CASSIDRVSYNEQFF
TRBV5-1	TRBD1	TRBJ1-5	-	TGCGCCAGCAGCTTGTCAGGGGGGGAGAATCAGCCCCAGCATTTT	CASSLSGGENQPQHF
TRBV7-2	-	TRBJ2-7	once	TGTGCCAGCAGCCCTAGCGCGGTCGAGTACGAGCAGTACTTC	CASSPSAVEYEQYF
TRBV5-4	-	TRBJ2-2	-	TGTGCCAGCAGCTTGGGCCAGCGGAGGGTTACCGGGGAGCTGTTTTTT	CASSLGQRRVTGELFF
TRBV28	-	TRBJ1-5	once	TGTGCCAGCAGTCCACAGGGCCCGGGCGGTTCCCAGCATTTT	CASSPQGPGGSQHF
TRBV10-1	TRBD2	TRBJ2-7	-	TGCGCCAGCTCTCTCGGGGGGAGTCTTCCCCACGAGCAGTACTTC	CASSLGGSLPHEQYF
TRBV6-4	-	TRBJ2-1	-	TGTGCCAGCAGTGACAAGGGTTCTAATGAGCAGTTCTTC	CASSDKGSNEQFF
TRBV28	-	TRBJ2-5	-	TGTGCCAGCAGTTCCGCCGGGGAAGGAAGAGGTGGAGAGACCCAGTACTTC	CASSSAGEGRGGETQYF
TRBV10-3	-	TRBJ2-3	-	TGTGCCATCTCGGCCGGGATGGGGACAGATACGCAGTATTTT	CAISAGMGTDTQYF
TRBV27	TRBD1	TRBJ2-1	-	TGTGCCAGCAGTTCCTTAGGGACAGGGGAAAATGAGCAGTTCTTC	CASSSLGTGENEQFF